This T cell receptor (beta chain) appears in the sequencing data of a study of blood T cell repertoires in COVID-19. The CDR3 runs to 15 residues. The ends lost 3 bases at V and 3 bases at J; junction bases unmatched: 4. Germline V CDR1 and CDR2: SGHTS, YDEGEE. Participant ages covered roughly 18 to 89 years across about two dozen US areas. Symptom resolution, clearance, or two negative PCRs marked donors in Cohort 3 as recovered. The method was immunoSEQ multiplex PCR; TCRdb's version includes in-frame clones alone and lacks a portion of them. Here the sample spans 300,000 to 350,000 clones, roughly 90% being singletons.

This chain connects TRBV5-8 to TRBJ1-5; TRBD1 aligns across 9 bases. Sequencing was performed on PBMCs or T cells enriched from blood (not recorded which). The source is a woman aged 25 to 45 who had recovered from COVID-19. The CDR3 DNA reads TGTGCCAGCAGCTGGACAGGGGACCTCAATCAGCCCCAGCATTTT. Translated: CASSWTGDLNQPQHF.